The 15 T cell receptor beta chains below all came from one sample that was sequenced in a study of vaccination and CD4 T cells after COVID-19. Sequenced with the Oncomine TCR Beta short-read assay was DNA taken from cultured CD4+ T cells. MiXCR was run by TCRdb on the PCR reads, yielding one entry per CDR3 protein. The sample has roughly 16,000 distinct CDR3 sequences, around 55% seen once. No antigen is known for these receptors. Indicated treatment: approximately nine-day PBMC culture with coronavirus spike peptide pools or control peptides (ViraFEST assay). This material consisted of cultured CD4+ T cells from blood, taken after SARS-CoV-2 vaccination. Receptors originate from a human donor with COVID-19.

CDR3 in amino acids: CASSNRGGPGGETQYF. As DNA, the CDR3 is TGTGCCAGTAGTAATCGAGGCGGACCGGGGGGGGAGACCCAGTACTTC. The gene calls are TRBV19 and TRBJ2-5, with TRBD2 matching over 8 bases. Unmatched junction bases numbered 12, after V lost 4 bases and J lost 5 bases. The CDR3 length is 16 residues. Germline-derived CDR1 and CDR2 are LNHDA and SQIVND (reference sequence).

The rearrangement uses TRBV7-9 and TRBJ2-2; 7 bases map to TRBD1. V gave up 3 bases and J gave up 6 bases; unmatched junction bases: 4. The CDR3 contains 14 residues. Germline CDR1 and CDR2: SEHNR and FQNEAQ (reference sequence). The CDR3 coding sequence is TGTGCCAGCAGCTTTGAGGGGGCGGCCGGGGAGCTGTTTTTT. This translates into CASSFEGAAGELFF.

This clonotype has just a few counts. J is TRBJ1-5 and V is TRBV27; D call uncertain. V gave up 6 bases and J gave up 1 base, with 10 bases separating them. Germline assignment: CDR1 MNHEY and CDR2 SMNVEV (reference sequence). This CDR3 has 14 amino acids. The CDR3 DNA follows: TGTGCCAGCAGGATGACGGAGAGCAATCAGCCCCAGCATTTT. Protein: CASRMTESNQPQHF.

V gene TRBV6-5 combines with J gene TRBJ2-7; 7 positions match TRBD1. V gave up 2 bases and J gave up 7 bases; unmatched junction bases: 8. In germline, CDR1 is MNHEY, CDR2 SVGAGI. CDR3 length: 14 amino acids. The CDR3 sequence: CASSYADRVEEQYF. The DNA of the CDR3 is TGTGCCAGCAGTTACGCCGACAGGGTCGAAGAGCAGTACTTC.

The chain has TRBV5-8 and TRBJ1-5; D remains unclear. Trimming took off 0 bases at V and 6 bases at J, with 1 base between the two ends. Looked up from germline, CDR1 is SGHTS and CDR2 is YDEGEE. This CDR3 region has 11 residues. The CDR3 DNA follows: TGTGCCAGCAGCTTGGCTCAGCCCCAGCATTTT. This encodes CASSLAQPQHF. Complete variable domain (other parts from reference TRBV5-8 and TRBJ1-5): EAGVTQSPTHLIKTRGQQATLRCSPISGHTSVYWYQQALGLGLQFLLWYDEGEERNRGNFPPRFSGRQFPNYSSELNVNALELEDSALYLCASSLAQPQHFGDGTRLSIL.

This clonotype has just a few counts. J is TRBJ2-5 and V is TRBV7-2, with 13 bases lining up with TRBD2. Trimming cost V 5 bases and J 5 bases; bases outside gene matches: 2. The CDR3 is 14 residues long. The germline CDR1 and CDR2 sequences are SGHTA and FQGNSA. The CDR3 DNA follows: TGTGCCAGCAGCACTAGCGGGGGGGTTGAGACCCAGTACTTC. This encodes CASSTSGGVETQYF.

CDR3: CASSQSLTTEAFF. DNA of the CDR3: TGTGCCAGCAGCCAATCCCTGACCACTGAAGCTTTCTTT. The chain carries TRBV14 and TRBJ1-1; D remains ambiguous. V gave up 2 bases and J gave up 4 bases, with 8 bases separating them. The length of the CDR3 is 13 residues. Germline V gene sequence: CDR1 SGHDN, CDR2 FVKESK.

The genes are TRBV29-1 and TRBJ2-1; D is tentatively TRBD1 or TRBD2 (5 bases each). Germline V gives CDR1 SQVTM, CDR2 ANQGSEA. CDR3 length: 14 amino acids. Trimming took 4 bases from V and 4 from J, leaving 14 bases between them. The CDR3 nucleotides are TGCAGCGTTGTTCCGGGGACCCCGTACAATGAGCAGTTCTTC. Protein sequence: CSVVPGTPYNEQFF.

The V and J genes are TRBV29-1 and TRBJ2-6; a weak D match, TRBD2 (6 bases). The CDR3 spans 15 residues. V dropped 5 bases and J dropped 0 bases, with 11 bases sitting between them. The germline V gene encodes CDR1 SQVTM and CDR2 ANQGSEA. The CDR3 loop is CSVRRESSGANVLTF. The CDR3 nucleotides read TGCAGCGTTCGGAGGGAATCCTCTGGGGCCAACGTCCTGACTTTC.

The J gene is TRBJ1-6, the V gene TRBV7-9, with unresolved D. Per germline, CDR1 SEHNR and CDR2 FQNEAQ (reference sequence). Trimming cost V 2 bases and J 7 bases, with 9 bases left between them. The CDR3 is made up of 14 amino acids. The CDR3 bases are TGTGCCAGCAGCTTATTAGGGATGAATTCACCCCTCCACTTT. Translating it yields CASSLLGMNSPLHF.

The J gene is TRBJ1-2, the V gene TRBV29-1, with 7 positions matching TRBD1. The CDR3 extends over 13 amino acids. The J segment lost 7 bases and the V segment lost 7 bases, leaving 12 bases of the junction unmatched. Looked up from germline, CDR1 is SQVTM and CDR2 is ANQGSEA. The CDR3 DNA follows: TGCAGCGCCTGGACAGGTTTGGGGGCTGGCTACACCTTC. It specifies CSAWTGLGAGYTF. Together with reference TRBV29-1 and TRBJ1-2, the CDR3 gives the full variable domain: SAVISQKPSRDICQRGTSLTIQCQVDSQVTMMFWYRQQPGQSLTLIATANQGSEATYESGFVIDKFPISRPNLTFSTLTVSNMSPEDSSIYLCSAWTGLGAGYTFGSGTRLTVV.

This clonotype was seen a few times. The chain recombines TRBV7-2 with TRBJ1-2; TRBD1 might be the D (5 bases). The CDR3 spans 14 residues. V was shortened by 5 bases and J by 8 bases, with 18 bases between the two germline ends. Germline CDR1 is SGHTA and CDR2 is FQGNSA. The CDR3 here is CASSPTGQGLGYTF. The CDR3 DNA sequence: TGTGCCAGCAGCCCCACGGGGCAGGGCCTAGGCTACACCTTC.

In DNA, the CDR3 is TGCAGTAGATCCGGGACTTCCCAAGAGACCCAGTACTTC. As protein: CSRSGTSQETQYF. The V and J genes are TRBV20-1 and TRBJ2-5, with a tentative D call TRBD2 (6 bases). The germline V and J ends were trimmed by 8 bases and 1 base, with 14 bases remaining between them. This CDR3 region has 13 residues. From germline, CDR1 is DFQATT and CDR2 SNEGSKA (reference sequence).

This clonotype was seen a few times. V is TRBV6-1 and J is TRBJ1-6; a possible D gene is TRBD1 (5 bases). Trimming removed 6 bases at V and 7 bases at J, with 16 bases between. The germline gives CDR1 MNHNS, CDR2 SASEGT. The CDR3 totals 15 residues. In nucleotides, the CDR3 is TGTGCCAGCAGCGAGCCTGTGGGGGGGAATTCACCCCTCCACTTT. This sequence encodes CASSEPVGGNSPLHF.

This clonotype appeared a few times. The chain combines TRBV6-1 with TRBJ1-2, with D uncertain. V lost 4 bases and J 1 base, leaving 10 bases between the germline ends. The CDR3 contains 14 residues. Germline values: CDR1 MNHNS, CDR2 SASEGT. This CDR3 is CASSVSLINYGYTF. CDR3 nucleotide sequence: TGTGCCAGCAGTGTTTCGTTGATTAACTATGGCTACACCTTC.